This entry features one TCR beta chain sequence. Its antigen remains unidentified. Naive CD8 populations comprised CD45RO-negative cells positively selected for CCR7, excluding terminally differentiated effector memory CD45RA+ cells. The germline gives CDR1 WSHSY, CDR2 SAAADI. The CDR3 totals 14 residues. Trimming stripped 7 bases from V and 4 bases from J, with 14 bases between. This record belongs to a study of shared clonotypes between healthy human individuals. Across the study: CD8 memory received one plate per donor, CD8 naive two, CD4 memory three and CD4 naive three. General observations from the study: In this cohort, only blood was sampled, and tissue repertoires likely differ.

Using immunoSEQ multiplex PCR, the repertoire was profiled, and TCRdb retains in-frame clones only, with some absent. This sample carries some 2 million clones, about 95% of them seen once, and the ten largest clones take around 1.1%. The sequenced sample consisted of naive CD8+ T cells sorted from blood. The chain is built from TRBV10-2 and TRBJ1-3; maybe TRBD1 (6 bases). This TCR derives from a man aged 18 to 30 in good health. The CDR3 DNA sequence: TGCGCCAGCAAAGAGGCTGGGGGCGGAAACACCATATATTTT. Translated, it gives CASKEAGGGNTIYF.